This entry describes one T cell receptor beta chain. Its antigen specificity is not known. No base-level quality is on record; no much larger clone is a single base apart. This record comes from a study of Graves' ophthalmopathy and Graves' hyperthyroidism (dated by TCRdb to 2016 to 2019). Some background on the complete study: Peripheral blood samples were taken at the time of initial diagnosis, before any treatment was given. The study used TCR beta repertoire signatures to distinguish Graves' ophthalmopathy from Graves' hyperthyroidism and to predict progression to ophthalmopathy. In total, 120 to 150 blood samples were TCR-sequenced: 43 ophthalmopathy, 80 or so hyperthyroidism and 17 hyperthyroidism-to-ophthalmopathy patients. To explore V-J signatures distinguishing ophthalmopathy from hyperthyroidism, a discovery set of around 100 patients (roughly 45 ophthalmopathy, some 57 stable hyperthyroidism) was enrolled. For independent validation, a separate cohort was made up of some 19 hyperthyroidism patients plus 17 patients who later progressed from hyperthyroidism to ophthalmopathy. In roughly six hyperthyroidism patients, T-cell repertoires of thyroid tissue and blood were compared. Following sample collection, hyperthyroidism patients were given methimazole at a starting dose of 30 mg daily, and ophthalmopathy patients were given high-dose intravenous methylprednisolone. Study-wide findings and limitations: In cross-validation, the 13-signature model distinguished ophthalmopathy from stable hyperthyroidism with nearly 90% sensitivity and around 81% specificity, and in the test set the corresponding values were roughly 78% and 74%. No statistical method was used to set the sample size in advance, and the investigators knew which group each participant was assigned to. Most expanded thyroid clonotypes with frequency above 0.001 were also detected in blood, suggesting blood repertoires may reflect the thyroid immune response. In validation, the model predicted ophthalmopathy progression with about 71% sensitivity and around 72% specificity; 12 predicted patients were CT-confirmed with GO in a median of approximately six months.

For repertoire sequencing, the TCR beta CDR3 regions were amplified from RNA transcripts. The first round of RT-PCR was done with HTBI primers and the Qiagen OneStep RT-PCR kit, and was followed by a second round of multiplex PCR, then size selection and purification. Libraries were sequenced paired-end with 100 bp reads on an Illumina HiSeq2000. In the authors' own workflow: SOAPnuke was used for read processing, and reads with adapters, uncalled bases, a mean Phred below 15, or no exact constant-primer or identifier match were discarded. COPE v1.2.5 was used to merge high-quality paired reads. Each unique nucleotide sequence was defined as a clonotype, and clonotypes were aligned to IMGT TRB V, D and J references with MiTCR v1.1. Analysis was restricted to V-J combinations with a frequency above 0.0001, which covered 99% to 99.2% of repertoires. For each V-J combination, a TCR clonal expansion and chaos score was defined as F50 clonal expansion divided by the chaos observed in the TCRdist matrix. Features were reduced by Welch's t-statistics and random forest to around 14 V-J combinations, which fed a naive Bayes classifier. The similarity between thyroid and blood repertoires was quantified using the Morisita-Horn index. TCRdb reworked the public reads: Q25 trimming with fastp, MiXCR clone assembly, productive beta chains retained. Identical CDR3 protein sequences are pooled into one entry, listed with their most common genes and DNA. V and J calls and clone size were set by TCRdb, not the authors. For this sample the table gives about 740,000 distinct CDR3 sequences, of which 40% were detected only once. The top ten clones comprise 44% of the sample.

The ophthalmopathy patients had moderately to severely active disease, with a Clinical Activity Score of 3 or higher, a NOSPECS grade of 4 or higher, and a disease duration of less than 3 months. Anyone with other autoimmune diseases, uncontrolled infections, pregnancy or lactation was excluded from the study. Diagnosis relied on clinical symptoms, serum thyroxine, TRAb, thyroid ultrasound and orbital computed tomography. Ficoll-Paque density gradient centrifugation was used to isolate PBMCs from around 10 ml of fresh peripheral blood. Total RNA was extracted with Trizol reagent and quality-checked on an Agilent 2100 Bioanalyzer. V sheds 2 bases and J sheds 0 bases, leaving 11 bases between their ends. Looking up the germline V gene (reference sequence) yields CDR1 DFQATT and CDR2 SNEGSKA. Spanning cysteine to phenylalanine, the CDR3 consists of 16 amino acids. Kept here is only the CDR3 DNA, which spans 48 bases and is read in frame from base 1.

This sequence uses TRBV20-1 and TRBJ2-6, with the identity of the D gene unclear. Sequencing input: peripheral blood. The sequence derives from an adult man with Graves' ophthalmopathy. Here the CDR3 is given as CSARSSLNSGANVLTF. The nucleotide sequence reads TGCAGTGCTAGATCGAGTCTGAACTCTGGGGCCAACGTCCTGACTTTC.